The present entry profiles one T cell receptor (beta chain) with its context. The CDR3 does not close with the conserved phenylalanine or tryptophan, likely indicating a read error. These data originate in a study of molecular identifiers for immune sequencing clone quantification. The wider study: Replicate experiments divided RNA from roughly 20,000 or 100,000 naive CD8 cells into five parts and sequenced four.

In TCRdb, the PCR reads were re-called with MiXCR into one record per CDR3 protein. The repertoire holds about 320,000 distinct CDR3 sequences, with over 20% as singletons. Sorting recovered naive CD8 T cells on a CD8+CD4-CCR7+CD45RA+ profile. Sequencing was performed on naive CD8+ T cells from blood, with Jurkat cell RNA spiked in. Subset here: FACS-sorted CD8+CD4-CCR7+CD45RA+ naive T cells. The TCR was taken from a human donor in good health. Some libraries in this study had Jurkat cell RNA spiked in.

The CDR3 region is CSVQVGLAGFSSTDTQYV. The CDR3 coding sequence is TGCAGCGTTCAAGTGGGACTAGCGGGTTTCTCTAGCACAGATACGCAGTATGTT. The chain carries TRBV29-1 and TRBJ2-3; 12 positions agree with TRBD2. Germline CDR1 SQVTM, CDR2 ANQGSEA. V shed 5 bases and J 0 bases; nucleotides not matched to a gene: 12. The CDR3 consists of 18 residues.